This T cell receptor beta chain comes out of a study of siplizumab effects on memory and regulatory T cells. Broader study findings: Naive T cells seemed more diverse than memory cells; they also seemed major alloresponse contributors. Tregs proliferating in siplizumab cultures lacked confirmation of their suppressive function. Proliferating CD4+ or CD8+ clones, roughly 75-95% of them, lacked an assignable naive or memory phenotype.

Repertoires were generated with immunoSEQ multiplex PCR, while TCRdb's copy carries only in-frame clones and drops some. This sample has 20,000 or so clones, with around 43% found just once. CDR1 and CDR2 (germline): SGHAT, FQNNGV. This CDR3 has 13 residues. V shed 3 bases, J shed 15 bases, and the junction held 11 bases outside the gene matches. An approximately six-day coculture at 37°C was performed with the mixed lymphocyte reaction cells. This clone was counted a few times. Its antigen is as yet unknown. The chain employs TRBV11-2 and TRBJ1-5; 7 bases map to TRBD1. Sequencing used CFSE-low (dividing) CD4+ T cells sorted from an allogeneic mixed lymphocyte reaction. The sequence was collected from a human donor in good health; the cells came from an allogeneic mixed lymphocyte reaction. Some clones in this sample may be carry-over from other donors' samples. CDR3 in amino acids: CASSFAPTGPRHF. In DNA form, the CDR3 reads TGTGCCAGCAGCTTTGCTCCGACAGGGCCCAGGCATTTT.